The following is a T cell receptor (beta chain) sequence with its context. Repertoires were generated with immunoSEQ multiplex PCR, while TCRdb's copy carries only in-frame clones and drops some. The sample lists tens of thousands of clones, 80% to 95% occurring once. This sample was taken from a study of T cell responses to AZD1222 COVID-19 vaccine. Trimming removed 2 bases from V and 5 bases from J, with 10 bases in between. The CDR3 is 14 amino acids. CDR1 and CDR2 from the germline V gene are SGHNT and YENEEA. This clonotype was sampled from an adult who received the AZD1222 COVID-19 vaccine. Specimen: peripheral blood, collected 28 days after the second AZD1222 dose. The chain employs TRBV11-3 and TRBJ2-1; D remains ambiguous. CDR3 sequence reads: CASSLTIFNNEQFF. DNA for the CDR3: TGTGCCAGCAGCTTAACGATCTTTAACAATGAGCAGTTCTTC.